The 5 T cell receptor beta chains in this list originate from one sample, sequenced in a study of T-cell memory formation after mild COVID-19. TCRdb called the 5' RACE reads again in MiXCR, with one record for every CDR3 protein. The sample lists under 300,000 distinct CDR3 sequences; 8% to 9% were seen once. Sequencing was carried out using PBMCs or a T cell subset sorted from them (not recorded which). These TCRs come from a young man who had mild COVID-19 (a few samples of this study predate the infection). Cell type and time point are not known.

The table lists this clonotype with a few counts. The rearrangement links TRBV20-1 to TRBJ2-5; TRBD1 matches at 9 bases. The junction had 7 bases not matched to a gene; V was cut back by 5 bases and J by 3 bases. Germline CDR1 reads DFQATT; CDR2 reads SNEGSKA (reference sequence). The CDR3 is 14 amino acids. This CDR3 reads CSAGDRVVKETQYF. The CDR3 DNA reads as TGCAGTGCTGGGGACAGGGTGGTTAAAGAGACCCAGTACTTC.

There are a few counts of this clonotype. The chain has TRBV7-3 and TRBJ2-2; perhaps TRBD2 as D (6 bases). Germline CDR1 and CDR2: SGHTA and FQGTGA. Trimming shortened V by 5 bases and J by 9 bases, and 13 bases separated the two germline ends. The CDR3 runs 13 residues. The CDR3 sequence: CASSPPGSRELFF. CDR3 DNA sequence: TGTGCCAGCAGCCCCCCCGGGAGCCGGGAGCTGTTTTTT.

The gene calls are TRBV12-3 or TRBV12-4 and TRBJ1-5; a possible D gene is TRBD1 (5 bases). V gave up 2 bases and J gave up 4 bases, with 9 bases separating them. CDR3 length equals 14 residues. The CDR3 is CASSLMGTNQPQHF. The CDR3, as DNA: TGTGCCAGCAGTTTAATGGGGACGAATCAGCCCCAGCATTTT.

This clonotype has a handful of counts. The J gene is TRBJ2-7, the V gene TRBV4-2; D is perhaps TRBD1 (6 bases). This CDR3 spans 13 amino acids. Germline V gene lookup returns CDR1 LGHNA and CDR2 YNFKEQ. Trimming pared 4 bases from V and 6 bases from J, leaving 13 bases between. For the CDR3, the DNA is TGTGCCAGCAGCCCCAGGGAAGGGGGCGAGCAGTACTTC. Protein: CASSPREGGEQYF.

This clonotype was observed a few times. This chain's CDR3 is CASSPGWSETQYF. CDR3 DNA sequence: TGCGCCAGCAGCCCGGGGTGGTCGGAGACCCAGTACTTC. The rearrangement uses TRBV5-1 and TRBJ2-5; TRBD2 is a possible D gene (5 bases). The CDR3 spans 13 residues. The germline V and J ends were trimmed by 4 bases and 5 bases, with 12 bases remaining between them. CDR1 SGHRS and CDR2 YFSETQ come from the germline V gene.